This T cell receptor (beta chain) was captured in a study of control samples from healthy donors and cancer patients. The CDR3 extends over 14 amino acids. Deletions cut 7 bases from V and 8 bases from J, with 15 bases between. Per germline, CDR1 MNHEY and CDR2 SVGAGI. Libraries were prepared by immunoSEQ multiplex PCR; TCRdb keeps only in-frame clonotypes and omits some of them. The sample yields about 140,000 clones, over 85% seen once. The chain is built from TRBV6-5 and TRBJ1-6; D perhaps matches TRBD1 (5 bases). This receptor was obtained from a young man in good health. What was sequenced was blood. CDR3 in amino acids: CASTPHGGYSPLHF. CDR3 coding DNA: TGTGCCAGCACCCCTCATGGGGGATATTCACCCCTCCACTTT.